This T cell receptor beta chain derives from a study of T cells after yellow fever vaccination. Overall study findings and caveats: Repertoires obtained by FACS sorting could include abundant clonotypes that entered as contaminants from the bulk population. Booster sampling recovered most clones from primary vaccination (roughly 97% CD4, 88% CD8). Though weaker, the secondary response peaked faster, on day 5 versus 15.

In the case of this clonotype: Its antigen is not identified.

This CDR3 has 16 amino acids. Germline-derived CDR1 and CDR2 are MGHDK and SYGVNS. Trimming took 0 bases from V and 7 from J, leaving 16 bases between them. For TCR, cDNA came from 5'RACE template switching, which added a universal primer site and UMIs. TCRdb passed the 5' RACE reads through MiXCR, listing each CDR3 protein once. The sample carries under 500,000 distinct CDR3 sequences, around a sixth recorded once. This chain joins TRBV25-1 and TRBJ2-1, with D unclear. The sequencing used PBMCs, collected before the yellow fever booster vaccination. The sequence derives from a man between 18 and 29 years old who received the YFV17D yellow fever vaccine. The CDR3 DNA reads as TGTGCCAGCAGTGAATACGCGTCCGTAGTCGGTAATGAGCAGTTCTTC. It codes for CASSEYASVVGNEQFF.